A single T cell receptor beta chain is shown here with its context. Its antigen is undetermined. Naive CD8 isolation took CD45RO-negative cells positively selected for CCR7 and excluded terminally differentiated effector memory CD45RA+ cells. This CDR3 spans 13 amino acids. Germline V gives CDR1 MDHEN, CDR2 SYDVKM. V was shortened by 7 bases and J by 4 bases, with 13 bases between the two germline ends. In replicate PCRs of sorted subsets, roughly 200 ng DNA, some 28,000 T cell genomes, was used. TCRdb keeps only in-frame clones here, not all; method: immunoSEQ multiplex PCR. In the table there are roughly 650,000 clones, around 96% of which are singletons. The data are from a study of shared clonotypes between healthy human individuals. General study findings and limits: Naive subsets, compared against memory subsets, generally had larger estimated richness values.

The sequence derives from a woman aged 25 to 45 in good health. Sequencing was performed on naive CD8+ T cells sorted from blood. V is TRBV28 and J is TRBJ2-5; D not resolved. This CDR3 is CASKKLIVETQYF. In nucleotides, the CDR3 is TGTGCCAGCAAAAAACTAATAGTAGAGACCCAGTACTTC.